The 18 T cell receptor beta chains presented below share a single source sample, sequenced in a study of blood T cell repertoires in COVID-19. TCRdb's table, derived via immunoSEQ multiplex PCR, lists solely in-frame clones and lacks some. The sample consists of approximately 260,000 clones, around 85% of them appearing once. The sample taken for sequencing was peripheral blood. These receptors came from a woman between 40 and 50 years old with active or convalescent COVID-19.

This chain connects TRBV5-1 to TRBJ2-2; TRBD2 agrees at 13 bases. The V segment lost 4 bases and the J segment 1 base; nucleotides outside the gene matches: 7. Per germline, CDR1 SGHRS and CDR2 YFSETQ. The CDR3 totals 18 residues. CDR3 region: CASSPGLAGPQNTGELFF. The CDR3 DNA reads as TGCGCCAGCAGCCCGGGACTAGCGGGGCCTCAGAACACCGGGGAGCTGTTTTTT.

V is TRBV5-1 and J is TRBJ2-5; D might be TRBD2 (5 bases). Trimming stripped 3 bases from V and 7 bases from J, with 7 bases between. The germline gives CDR1 SGHRS, CDR2 YFSETQ. The CDR3 is 11 residues long. CDR3 DNA: TGCGCCAGCAGCTCCGAGGGGACCCAGTACTTC. It translates to CASSSEGTQYF.

The sample holds one count of this clone. The V and J genes are TRBV5-1 and TRBJ1-2, with D tentatively TRBD1 (6 bases). This CDR3 contains 15 residues. Per the germline V gene, CDR1 is SGHRS and CDR2 is YFSETQ. Trimming left V 4 bases short and J 4 bases short, with 17 bases between. The CDR3 nucleotides read TGCGCCAGCAGCCTTGGACAGCTCGGGCCCTATGGCTACACCTTC. It is translated as CASSLGQLGPYGYTF.

The chain recombines TRBV7-3 with TRBJ2-2, with 10 bases lining up with TRBD1. V was clipped by 5 bases and J by 2 bases; unmatched bases: 14. The CDR3 is 19 amino acids. The germline V gene has CDR1 SGHTA and CDR2 FQGTGA. Written as DNA, the CDR3 is TGTGCCAGCAGCCCCGGACAGGGGGGTTTCGTTGTTAACACCGGGGAGCTGTTTTTT. It yields the protein CASSPGQGGFVVNTGELFF. Full variable domain (rest looked up from reference TRBV7-3 and TRBJ2-2): GAGVSQTPSNKVTEKGKYVELRCDPISGHTALYWYRQSLGQGPEFLIYFQGTGAADDSGLPNDRFFAVRPEGSVSTLKIQRTERGDSAVYLCASSPGQGGFVVNTGELFFGEGSRLTVL.

A single count supports this clone. The chain is built from TRBV3-1 (or the pseudogene TRBV3-2) and TRBJ1-6; D gene unclear. Germline V gene sequence: CDR1 LGHDT, CDR2 YNNKEL (reference sequence). The length of the CDR3 is 15 residues. The V gene lost 5 bases and the J gene lost 7 bases, with 15 bases spanning the gap. CDR3 loop: CASSTTDGINSPLHF. DNA of the CDR3: TGTGCCAGCAGCACCACCGACGGGATAAATTCACCCCTCCACTTT.

The CDR3 coding sequence is TGCGCCAGCAGCTTGGGAGAAAGCTATGGCTACACCTTC. This encodes CASSLGESYGYTF. The J gene is TRBJ1-2, the V gene TRBV5-1; D unclear. CDR3 length: 13 amino acids. V was clipped by 0 bases and J by 4 bases, with 7 bases between them. Germline lookup yields CDR1 SGHRS and CDR2 YFSETQ.

There are a few counts of this clone. The chain recombines TRBV3-1 (or the pseudogene TRBV3-2) with TRBJ2-1; 10 nucleotides align to TRBD1. The V gene end was trimmed by 2 bases and the J gene end by 5 bases; junction bases not matched to a gene: 6. Germline V CDR1 and CDR2: LGHDT, YNNKEL (reference sequence). The CDR3 covers 16 residues. The CDR3 nucleotides are TGTGCCAGCAGCCAAATCCCGGGACAGGGGAACAATGAGCAGTTCTTC. This translates into CASSQIPGQGNNEQFF.

V gene TRBV7-9 combines with J gene TRBJ2-1; D perhaps matches TRBD1 (6 bases). The CDR3 spans 13 residues. V dropped 3 bases and J dropped 9 bases, with 12 bases sitting between them. Germline V gene data show CDR1 as SEHNR and CDR2 as FQNEAQ (reference sequence). The CDR3 sequence: CASSLRDTIEQFF. DNA of the CDR3: TGTGCCAGCAGCTTGAGGGACACGATTGAGCAGTTCTTC.

The rearrangement uses TRBV5-1 and TRBJ2-2, with D maybe TRBD2 (7 bases). V gave up 4 bases and J gave up 7 bases, with 17 bases separating them. The V gene's germline CDR1 is SGHRS and CDR2 YFSETQ. CDR3 size: 15 residues. CDR3 sequence (DNA): TGCGCCAGCAGCCGCCAGGGGACTAATGGCGGGGAGCTGTTTTTT. It encodes CASSRQGTNGGELFF.

This clone was detected once. V and J are TRBV28 and TRBJ2-1, with D perhaps TRBD1 (6 bases). CDR3 size: 14 residues. V dropped 7 bases and J dropped 1 base, with 11 bases sitting between them. CDR1 MDHEN and CDR2 SYDVKM come from the germline V gene. The chain's CDR3 is CASIGQFSYNEQFF. In nucleotides, the CDR3 is TGTGCCAGCATCGGACAGTTTTCCTACAATGAGCAGTTCTTC.

The rearrangement links TRBV2 to TRBJ1-5; TRBD1 matches at 7 bases. The CDR3 runs 16 residues. CDR1 is SNHLY and CDR2 is FYNNEI in the germline V gene. The trim removed 3 bases at V and 0 bases at J, leaving 5 bases unmatched. CDR3 region: CASSDWTGASNQPQHF. In nucleotides, the CDR3 is TGTGCCAGCAGTGATTGGACAGGTGCTAGCAATCAGCCCCAGCATTTT. Full variable domain (missing parts from reference TRBV2 and TRBJ1-5): EPEVTQTPSHQVTQMGQEVILRCVPISNHLYFYWYRQILGQKVEFLVSFYNNEISEKSEIFDDQFSVERPDGSNFTLKIRSTKLEDSAMYFCASSDWTGASNQPQHFGDGTRLSIL.

V is TRBV28 and J is TRBJ1-2, with D tentatively TRBD1 (6 bases). The CDR3 has 12 residues. CDR1 MDHEN and CDR2 SYDVKM come from the germline V gene. V was cut by 6 bases and J by 3 bases, with 8 bases left in between. The DNA of the CDR3 is TGTGCCAGCAGGACAGGCTACTATGGCTACACCTTC. Residues: CASRTGYYGYTF.

The chain couples TRBV2 to TRBJ1-5, with unresolved D. V lost 4 bases to trimming and J lost 0 bases, with 10 bases between them. The V gene's germline CDR1 is SNHLY and CDR2 FYNNEI. CDR3 size: 15 residues. The CDR3 DNA is TGTGCCAGCAGTGTGGGCGCATATAGCAATCAGCCCCAGCATTTT. This sequence encodes CASSVGAYSNQPQHF.

This clone was counted between two and nine times. The chain combines TRBV5-5 with TRBJ1-1; 8 bases line up with TRBD1. The germline gives CDR1 SGHKS, CDR2 YYEKEE (reference sequence). V was clipped by 0 bases and J by 10 bases; unmatched bases: 8. The CDR3 runs 14 residues. CDR3 sequence (DNA): TGTGCCAGCAGCTTGGAGGGGACAGGCTGGGGAGCTTTCTTT. It is translated as CASSLEGTGWGAFF.

The rearrangement uses TRBV9 and TRBJ1-2; the D gene is possibly TRBD1 (6 bases). Trimming pared 2 bases from V and 5 bases from J, leaving 19 bases between. Per germline, CDR1 SGDLS and CDR2 YYNGEE. The CDR3 runs 16 residues. CDR3: CASSVSRNGGDYGYTF. The DNA of the CDR3 is TGTGCCAGCAGCGTGAGCAGGAATGGGGGCGATTATGGCTACACCTTC.

The genes are TRBV28 and TRBJ2-3, with 10 nucleotides matching TRBD2. The CDR3 is made up of 13 amino acids. Trimming at V came to 3 bases and at J to 14 bases, leaving 8 bases not matched to a gene. CDR1 is MDHEN, CDR2 SYDVKM, per germline. In DNA form, the CDR3 reads TGTGCCAGCAGTTTTACTAGCGGGGACCGGATGTATTTT. Its protein product is CASSFTSGDRMYF.

The J gene is TRBJ2-5, the V gene TRBV2; D may be TRBD2 (6 bases). The CDR3 contains 15 residues. Germline V CDR1 and CDR2: SNHLY, FYNNEI. Trimming removed 3 bases from V and 5 bases from J, with 16 bases in between. The CDR3 coding sequence is TGTGCCAGCAGTGACGCGTCGGGGACTGGGGAGACCCAGTACTTC. Protein: CASSDASGTGETQYF.

The rearrangement uses TRBV6-2 or TRBV6-3 and TRBJ1-2; 8 bases are shared with TRBD1. From germline, CDR1 is MNHEY and CDR2 SVGEGT. This CDR3 is 13 amino acids long. J was trimmed by 5 bases and V by 8 bases; bases with no gene match: 7. The CDR3 is CASRSGGSYGYTF. The CDR3 DNA sequence: TGTGCCAGCCGTTCAGGGGGCTCTTATGGCTACACCTTC.